The entry that follows covers one T cell receptor beta chain sequence. What it recognizes is unknown. Other DNA sequences in this sample translate to the same CDR3. The data originate from a study of OX40 agonist ivuxolimab in advanced cancers. Study details: Patients were infused with ivuxolimab every 2 weeks at 0.01 to 10 mg/kg.

The CDR3 runs to 14 residues. V dropped 2 bases and J dropped 3 bases, with 9 bases sitting between them. Germline V CDR1 and CDR2: SGHNT, YENEEA. Findings of the study overall: Some nonresponders also had low normalized T-cell clonal expansion.

The protocol was immunoSEQ multiplex PCR, while the TCRdb copy is restricted to in-frame clones and leaves out a portion. The sample includes 73,000 or so clones, around 84% of them seen just once. If patients had autoimmune disease history or systemic immunosuppression, they were excluded. Peripheral blood came from all dose cohorts at three timepoints. Material: CD4+ or CD8+ T cells sorted from blood, obtained in a trial of the OX40 agonist ivuxolimab. The chain is built from TRBV11-3 and TRBJ2-3; D is ambiguous. The TCR comes from an adult with an advanced solid tumor such as melanoma, head and neck, liver or kidney cancer. The CDR3 is CASSLTSSTDTQYF. CDR3 nucleotides: TGTGCCAGCAGCTTAACTTCGTCGACAGATACGCAGTATTTT. The full variable domain, its missing parts supplied by reference TRBV11-3 and TRBJ2-3, is EAGVVQSPRYKIIEKKQPVAFWCNPISGHNTLYWYLQNLGQGPELLIRYENEEAVDDSQLPKDRFSAERLKGVDSTLKIQPAELGDSAVYLCASSLTSSTDTQYFGPGTRLTVL.